This TCR beta chain originates from a study of CD8+ T cells in alopecia areata. Germline CDR1 and CDR2: SEHNR and FQNEAQ (reference sequence). The CDR3 has 16 residues. V lost 5 bases, J lost 1 base, and 5 bases stayed unmatched. TCR sequencing used cDNA made by reverse transcription of extracted RNA. The method was immunoSEQ multiplex PCR; TCRdb's version includes in-frame clones alone and lacks a portion of them. The table includes 85,000 to 95,000 clones, around three quarters detected once. Points from the study as a whole: The study found tofacitinib significantly decreased scalp clonality and expanded CD8+ clones among the top 100.

As for treatment: oral pan-JAK inhibitor, 5-10 mg twice daily. Researchers took lesional scalp punch biopsies and peripheral blood from people who were alopecia areata patients. Turning to this clone: Its antigen is not identified.

The sequence was collected from a human donor with alopecia areata. The material sequenced was CD8+ T cells sorted from blood, taken at week 44, from a patient treated with tofacitinib. The chain employs TRBV7-9 and TRBJ2-3; 11 bases are a match to TRBD2. In DNA form, the CDR3 reads TGTGCCAGCAGCCCGCCGACTAGCGGGGGCACAGATACGCAGTATTTT. It specifies CASSPPTSGGTDTQYF. Variable domain in full (rest from reference TRBV7-9 and TRBJ2-3): DTGVSQNPRHKITKRGQNVTFRCDPISEHNRLYWYRQTLGQGPEFLTYFQNEAQLEKSRLLSDRFSAERPKGSFSTLEIQRTEQGDSAMYLCASSPPTSGGTDTQYFGPGTRLTVL.